These 2 T cell receptor beta chains were sequenced from one sample in a study of blood T cell repertoires in COVID-19. Assay used: immunoSEQ multiplex PCR; TCRdb lists only in-frame clones, some missing. The sample gives roughly 93,000 clones, over 70% of which show up once; about 11% is in the top ten. The sample comprised peripheral blood. The receptor set was obtained from a woman at least 80 years old with acute or convalescent COVID-19.

The chain couples TRBV19 to TRBJ2-6, with unresolved D. CDR3 size: 15 residues. V dropped 7 bases and J dropped 2 bases, with 12 bases sitting between them. Germline values: CDR1 LNHDA, CDR2 SQIVND (reference sequence). The CDR3 is CASTSRETGANVLTF. CDR3 coding DNA: TGTGCCAGTACCTCTCGCGAAACTGGGGCCAACGTCCTGACTTTC.

This clone has just one count. V is TRBV11-1 and J is TRBJ2-1; 8 bases align to TRBD1. Germline V gene data show CDR1 as SGHAT and CDR2 as FQDESV (reference sequence). V lost 7 bases and J lost 12; bases outside the gene matches: 14. The CDR3 loop spans 14 amino acids. CDR3 sequence (DNA): TGTGCCAGCACCAGGACAGGGCTACAGGAAGGGCAGTTCTTC. Protein product: CASTRTGLQEGQFF.